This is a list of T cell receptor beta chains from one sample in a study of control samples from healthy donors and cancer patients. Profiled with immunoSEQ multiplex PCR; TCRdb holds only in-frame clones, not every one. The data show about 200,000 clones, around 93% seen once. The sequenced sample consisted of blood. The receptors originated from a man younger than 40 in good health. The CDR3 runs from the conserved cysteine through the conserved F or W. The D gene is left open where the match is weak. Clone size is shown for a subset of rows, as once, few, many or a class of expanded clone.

CDR3 DNA: TGTGCCAGCAGAGTGATCTCTGGAAACACCATATATTTT
CDR3 protein: CASRVISGNTIYF
J gene: TRBJ1-3
clone size: .
D gene: .
V gene: TRBV6-5

CDR3 DNA: TGTGCCAGCAGCTTGGCCGGCAGGGACGGGCATGGCTACACCTTC
CDR3 protein: CASSLAGRDGHGYTF
J gene: TRBJ1-2
clone size: .
D gene: .
V gene: TRBV5-4

CDR3 DNA: TGTGCCAGCAGTGAATATGGAACGGAACCTAAAAACATTCAGTACTTC
CDR3 protein: CASSEYGTEPKNIQYF
J gene: TRBJ2-4
clone size: .
D gene: .
V gene: TRBV25-1

CDR3 DNA: TGTGCCAGCAGCTCGGGACAGGAATATGGCTACACCTTC
CDR3 protein: CASSSGQEYGYTF
J gene: TRBJ1-2
clone size: .
D gene: TRBD1
V gene: TRBV7-2

CDR3 DNA: TGTGCCAGCAGCCGAGACAGGGTGTCGGGCTACACCTTC
CDR3 protein: CASSRDRVSGYTF
J gene: TRBJ1-2
clone size: .
D gene: TRBD1
V gene: TRBV7-8

CDR3 DNA: TGTGCCAGTAGTACCTTAGAGGGGGCACGCACAGATACGCAGTATTTT
CDR3 protein: CASSTLEGARTDTQYF
J gene: TRBJ2-3
clone size: .
D gene: TRBD1
V gene: TRBV19

CDR3 DNA: TGTGCCAGCTCACCAGGACAGGGAGGCAATCAGCCCCAGCATTTT
CDR3 protein: CASSPGQGGNQPQHF
J gene: TRBJ1-5
clone size: .
D gene: TRBD1
V gene: TRBV18

CDR3 DNA: TGTGTCAGCAGCGAAACAGGGGGCGCGGCTGAAGCTTTCTTT
CDR3 protein: CVSSETGGAAEAFF
J gene: TRBJ1-1
clone size: .
D gene: TRBD1
V gene: TRBV6-6

CDR3 DNA: TGTGCCAGCAGCGCACTAGGACAGAAAAACTATGGCTACACCTTC
CDR3 protein: CASSALGQKNYGYTF
J gene: TRBJ1-2
clone size: .
D gene: .
V gene: TRBV9

CDR3 DNA: TGTGCCTGGAGTAGAGCGGAAGACTATGGCTACACCTTC
CDR3 protein: CAWSRAEDYGYTF
J gene: TRBJ1-2
clone size: .
D gene: .
V gene: TRBV30

CDR3 DNA: TGCGCCAGCAGCCCGCGCTCGTCTCGGCCCGGGGAGCTGTTTTTT
CDR3 protein: CASSPRSSRPGELFF
J gene: TRBJ2-2
clone size: .
D gene: .
V gene: TRBV5-1

CDR3 DNA: TGTGCCTGGATGCCGGGAGCCTTGGGGGAGCTGTTTTTT
CDR3 protein: CAWMPGALGELFF
J gene: TRBJ2-2
clone size: .
D gene: .
V gene: TRBV30

CDR3 DNA: TGTGCCAGCGGGATAGGACAGCGGGATTTT
CDR3 protein: CASGIGQRDF
J gene: TRBJ2-3
clone size: .
D gene: .
V gene: TRBV7-9

CDR3 DNA: TGTGCCTGGAGGGGGATCTCCTACGAGCAGTACTTC
CDR3 protein: CAWRGISYEQYF
J gene: TRBJ2-7
clone size: .
D gene: .
V gene: TRBV30

CDR3 DNA: TGTGCCAGCAGTGCAGGGTTACCTGAAGCTTTCTTT
CDR3 protein: CASSAGLPEAFF
J gene: TRBJ1-1
clone size: .
D gene: .
V gene: TRBV25-1

CDR3 DNA: TGTGCCAGCAGCCCCGGGGGTGCTAACTCCTACGAGCAGTACTTC
CDR3 protein: CASSPGGANSYEQYF
J gene: TRBJ2-7
clone size: .
D gene: .
V gene: TRBV3-1/TRBV3-2

CDR3 DNA: TGTGCCAGCAGCTTGGCCGGGGAGGAAAAACTGTTTTTT
CDR3 protein: CASSLAGEEKLFF
J gene: TRBJ1-4
clone size: .
D gene: .
V gene: TRBV5-5

CDR3 DNA: TGTGCCAGCAGCCAGAGTCGAATACACTATGGCTACACCTTC
CDR3 protein: CASSQSRIHYGYTF
J gene: TRBJ1-2
clone size: .
D gene: .
V gene: TRBV21-1

CDR3 DNA: TGTGCCAGCAGCCCACAGTTCGGTGAACAGGCCAGCTCCTATAATTCACCCCTCCACTTT
CDR3 protein: CASSPQFGEQASSYNSPLHF
J gene: TRBJ1-6
clone size: .
D gene: .
V gene: TRBV6-2/TRBV6-3

CDR3 DNA: TGTGCCTGGAGTGTCCTGACAGGGTCAGAGATAGATTCACCCCTCCACTTT
CDR3 protein: CAWSVLTGSEIDSPLHF
J gene: TRBJ1-6
clone size: .
D gene: TRBD1
V gene: TRBV30

CDR3 DNA: TGTGCCAGCAGCTGGGGACTTAACCTCTCCTACGAGCAGTACTTC
CDR3 protein: CASSWGLNLSYEQYF
J gene: TRBJ2-7
clone size: .
D gene: .
V gene: TRBV5-5

CDR3 DNA: TGTGCCAGCAGTTACGGGACAGGGGCCCGGTATGGCTACACCTTC
CDR3 protein: CASSYGTGARYGYTF
J gene: TRBJ1-2
clone size: .
D gene: TRBD1
V gene: TRBV6-5

CDR3 DNA: TGCGCCAGCAGCCAACAGGGCCCGGCCGGGGAGCAGTTCTTC
CDR3 protein: CASSQQGPAGEQFF
J gene: TRBJ2-1
clone size: .
D gene: .
V gene: TRBV4-1

CDR3 DNA: TGCGCCAGCAGCTTGGACAGTCATAATGAAAAACTGTTTTTT
CDR3 protein: CASSLDSHNEKLFF
J gene: TRBJ1-4
clone size: few
D gene: .
V gene: TRBV5-1

CDR3 DNA: TGTGCCATCGGGAGGACTAGCGGGGATAGCGAGCAGTACTTC
CDR3 protein: CAIGRTSGDSEQYF
J gene: TRBJ2-7
clone size: .
D gene: TRBD2
V gene: TRBV10-3

CDR3 DNA: TGTGCCAGCAGCACAACTAGCGGGGGGGCCACCGGGGAGCTGTTTTTT
CDR3 protein: CASSTTSGGATGELFF
J gene: TRBJ2-2
clone size: .
D gene: TRBD2
V gene: TRBV9

CDR3 DNA: TGCGCCAGCAGCCCGGGCATCCGGGACAGGGAGGAAGAGACCCAGTACTTC
CDR3 protein: CASSPGIRDREEETQYF
J gene: TRBJ2-5
clone size: .
D gene: TRBD1
V gene: TRBV4-1

CDR3 DNA: TGCGCCAGCAGCTTAGGCAGGGAGAACACCGGGGAGCTGTTTTTT
CDR3 protein: CASSLGRENTGELFF
J gene: TRBJ2-2
clone size: .
D gene: .
V gene: TRBV5-1

CDR3 DNA: TGTGCCAGCAGTGACCAGATTAATCAGCCCCAGCATTTT
CDR3 protein: CASSDQINQPQHF
J gene: TRBJ1-5
clone size: .
D gene: .
V gene: TRBV6-4

CDR3 DNA: TGTGCCAGCAGCCGTGGACAGGGCAACACAGATACGCAGTATTTT
CDR3 protein: CASSRGQGNTDTQYF
J gene: TRBJ2-3
clone size: .
D gene: TRBD1
V gene: TRBV3-1/TRBV3-2

CDR3 DNA: TGCGCCAGCAGCCAAGGGGGGGTGAACACTGAAGCTTTCTTT
CDR3 protein: CASSQGGVNTEAFF
J gene: TRBJ1-1
clone size: .
D gene: .
V gene: TRBV4-1

CDR3 DNA: TGTGCCAGCAGTCCAGAGGGGGGGGGCCGGGAGACCCAGTACTTC
CDR3 protein: CASSPEGGGRETQYF
J gene: TRBJ2-5
clone size: .
D gene: .
V gene: TRBV25-1

CDR3 DNA: TGTGCCAGCTCACCTAACTACCAGAGGCAGTTCTTC
CDR3 protein: CASSPNYQRQFF
J gene: TRBJ2-1
clone size: .
D gene: .
V gene: TRBV18

CDR3 DNA: TGCGCCAGCAGCCAAATTCTAGGACAGGGAAGGCTTGGCAATCAGCCCCAGCATTTT
CDR3 protein: CASSQILGQGRLGNQPQHF
J gene: TRBJ1-5
clone size: .
D gene: TRBD1
V gene: TRBV4-1

CDR3 DNA: TGTGCCAGCAGTCGTGGGGTGGGGGACCGGGAGTCCCAGCATTTT
CDR3 protein: CASSRGVGDRESQHF
J gene: TRBJ1-5
clone size: .
D gene: .
V gene: TRBV6-5

CDR3 DNA: TGTGCCAGCAGTTTACTCCCAGCAGGGTCCTATAATTCACCCCTCCACTTT
CDR3 protein: CASSLLPAGSYNSPLHF
J gene: TRBJ1-6
clone size: .
D gene: .
V gene: TRBV27

CDR3 DNA: TGTGCCTGGAGTGTATCGGGGGGGACCCAGTACTTC
CDR3 protein: CAWSVSGGTQYF
J gene: TRBJ2-5
clone size: once
D gene: TRBD2
V gene: TRBV30

CDR3 DNA: TGTGCCACCAGTGATAGCAATATAGCCAAAAACATTCAGTACTTC
CDR3 protein: CATSDSNIAKNIQYF
J gene: TRBJ2-4
clone size: .
D gene: .
V gene: TRBV24-1

CDR3 DNA: TGTGCCAGCAGAATACAGGGAAGCAGCAATCAGCCCCAGCATTTT
CDR3 protein: CASRIQGSSNQPQHF
J gene: TRBJ1-5
clone size: .
D gene: .
V gene: TRBV2

CDR3 DNA: TGTGCCAGCAGTTACTGGAGCCCCACAGATACGCAGTATTTT
CDR3 protein: CASSYWSPTDTQYF
J gene: TRBJ2-3
clone size: .
D gene: .
V gene: TRBV6-6

CDR3 DNA: TGTGCCAGCAGACTTACTCATCCGGGACAACGTACCTACGAGCAGTACTTC
CDR3 protein: CASRLTHPGQRTYEQYF
J gene: TRBJ2-7
clone size: few
D gene: .
V gene: TRBV2

CDR3 DNA: TGTGCCAGCAGTTTCAGTGGCGTCTATGGCTACACCTTC
CDR3 protein: CASSFSGVYGYTF
J gene: TRBJ1-2
clone size: .
D gene: .
V gene: TRBV12-3/TRBV12-4